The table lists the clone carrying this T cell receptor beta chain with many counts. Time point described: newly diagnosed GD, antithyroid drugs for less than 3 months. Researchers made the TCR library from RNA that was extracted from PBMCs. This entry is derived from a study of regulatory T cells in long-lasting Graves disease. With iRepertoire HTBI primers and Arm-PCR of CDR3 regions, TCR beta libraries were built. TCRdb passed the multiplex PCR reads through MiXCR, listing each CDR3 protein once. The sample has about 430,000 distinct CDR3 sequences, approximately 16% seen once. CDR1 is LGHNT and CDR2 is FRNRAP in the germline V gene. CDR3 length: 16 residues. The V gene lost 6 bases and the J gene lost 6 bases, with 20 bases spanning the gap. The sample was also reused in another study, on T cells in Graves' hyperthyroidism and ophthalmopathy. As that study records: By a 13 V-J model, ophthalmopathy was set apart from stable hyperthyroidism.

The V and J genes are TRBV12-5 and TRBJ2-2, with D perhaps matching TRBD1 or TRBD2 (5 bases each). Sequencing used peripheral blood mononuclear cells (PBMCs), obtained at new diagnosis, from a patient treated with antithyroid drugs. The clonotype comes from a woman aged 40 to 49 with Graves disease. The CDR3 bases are TGTGCTAGTGGCCCCCCCGGGACCATTGTTCCCGGGGAGCTGTTTTTT. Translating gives CASGPPGTIVPGELFF.